These 29 T cell receptor beta chains were all obtained from the same sample, sequenced in a study of OX40 agonist ivuxolimab in advanced cancers. Measured with immunoSEQ multiplex PCR; TCRdb has only the in-frame clones, and not every one. There are tens of thousands of clones in the sample; roughly 92% occur only once, and about 17% lies in the top ten. The source material was CD4+ or CD8+ T cells sorted from blood, sampled in a trial of the OX40 agonist ivuxolimab. These TCRs come from an adult with an advanced solid tumor such as melanoma, head and neck, liver or kidney cancer.

The V call is TRBV28, the J call TRBJ1-1; 7 bases map to TRBD1. The V gene's germline CDR1 is MDHEN and CDR2 SYDVKM. The CDR3 covers 13 residues. Trimming removed 4 bases from V and 1 base from J; junction bases left unmatched: 0. CDR3 amino acids: CASSWTGNTEAFF. CDR3 nucleotide sequence: TGTGCCAGCAGTTGGACAGGGAACACTGAAGCTTTCTTT. Using reference TRBV28 and TRBJ1-1 for the parts outside the CDR3, the full variable domain is DVKVTQSSRYLVKRTGEKVFLECVQDMDHENMFWYRQDPGLGLRLIYFSYDVKMKEKGDIPEGYSVSREKKERFSLILESASTNQTSMYLCASSWTGNTEAFFGQGTRLTVV.

The V call is TRBV7-2, the J call TRBJ1-2; the D is unclear. V was cut by 5 bases and J by 6 bases, with 19 bases left in between. Germline CDR1 SGHTA, CDR2 FQGNSA. The CDR3 runs to 15 residues. In DNA, the CDR3 is TGTGCCAGCAGCCTCAGGTTCACCGGTCGAAATGGCTACACCTTC. As protein: CASSLRFTGRNGYTF.

The chain recombines TRBV7-7 with TRBJ1-1; D is perhaps TRBD1 (5 bases). The V end lost 5 bases, the J end lost 4 bases, and 14 bases lay between the germline ends. The germline V gene has CDR1 SSHAT and CDR2 FNYEAQ (reference sequence). The CDR3 covers 14 residues. The CDR3 nucleotides are TGTGCCAGCAGCCCCCTGGGAGGGGCCACTGAAGCTTTCTTT. Translating it yields CASSPLGGATEAFF.

The CDR3 spells CASSLTSGSWQFF. The DNA for the CDR3 is TGTGCCAGCAGCTTAACTAGCGGGAGTTGGCAGTTCTTC. The gene calls are TRBV7-6 and TRBJ2-1; TRBD2 matches 11 bases. The CDR3 runs 13 residues. CDR1 and CDR2 from the germline V gene are SGHVS and FNYEAQ. With V trimmed by 2 bases and J by 12 bases, 3 bases remained unmatched.

This sequence joins TRBV9 and TRBJ2-1, with a weak D call TRBD2 (6 bases). V was cut by 4 bases and J by 2 bases, with 13 bases left in between. In germline, CDR1 is SGDLS, CDR2 YYNGEE. CDR3 length: 15 residues. This CDR3 reads CASSSRASAYNEQFF. CDR3 sequence (DNA): TGTGCCAGCAGCTCCCGTGCTAGCGCCTACAATGAGCAGTTCTTC.

The chain links TRBV25-1 to TRBJ2-2, with 7 bases lining up with TRBD2. The junction had 5 bases not matched to a gene; V was cut back by 3 bases and J by 1 base. Germline V gene lookup returns CDR1 MGHDK and CDR2 SYGVNS. The CDR3 length is 16 residues. The CDR3 DNA is TGTGCCAGCAGTGAGTCAGCGGGATGGAACACCGGGGAGCTGTTTTTT. It encodes CASSESAGWNTGELFF.

The CDR3 DNA follows: TGTGCCAGCAGCTTAGGATGGCAGGGGGGAAATGAGCAGTTCTTC. It yields the protein CASSLGWQGGNEQFF. The chain employs TRBV7-2 and TRBJ2-1; a possible D gene is TRBD1 (7 bases). CDR1 and CDR2 (germline): SGHTA, FQGNSA. The CDR3 is made up of 15 amino acids. With 1 base removed from V and 7 bases from J, the gap between germline ends came to 14 bases.

The CDR3 reads CASSPDRGNEQFF. In nucleotides, the CDR3 is TGCGCCAGCAGCCCTGACAGGGGGAATGAGCAGTTCTTC. The V and J genes are TRBV5-1 and TRBJ2-1; TRBD1 matches 9 bases. V was clipped by 4 bases and J by 7 bases; unmatched bases: 3. The CDR3 is made up of 13 amino acids. The germline gives CDR1 SGHRS, CDR2 YFSETQ.

This chain connects TRBV2 to TRBJ2-7; 7 nucleotides match TRBD2. The CDR3 consists of 17 residues. After removal of 1 base from V and 0 bases from J, the junction contained 9 bases not matched to a gene. The germline V gene has CDR1 SNHLY and CDR2 FYNNEI. CDR3 sequence reads: CASSEVAGTTVSYEQYF. CDR3 coding DNA: TGTGCCAGCAGTGAAGTAGCCGGGACTACCGTCTCCTACGAGCAGTACTTC.

This clone was found once. The chain employs TRBV27 and TRBJ1-2; D unclear. CDR3 length: 12 residues. CDR1 is MNHEY and CDR2 is SMNVEV in the germline V gene (reference sequence). V was clipped by 5 bases and J by 4 bases, with 8 bases between them. The CDR3 DNA reads as TGTGCCAGCAGTCCCTACGGCTATGGCTACACCTTC. This encodes CASSPYGYGYTF.

The gene calls are TRBV19 and TRBJ1-1; D remains ambiguous. The CDR3 runs to 11 residues. Germline CDR1 and CDR2: LNHDA and SQIVND (reference sequence). The CDR3: CAIGDHTEAFF. CDR3 coding DNA: TGTGCGATCGGAGACCACACTGAAGCTTTCTTT.

The chain uses TRBV28 and TRBJ2-2; 7 nucleotides line up with TRBD1. Germline lookup yields CDR1 MDHEN and CDR2 SYDVKM. V gave up 1 base and J gave up 8 bases; unmatched junction bases: 4. CDR3 length equals 14 residues. As DNA, the CDR3 is TGTGCCAGCAGTTTATTAGGGGGCCGTGGGGAGCTGTTTTTT. Amino acid sequence: CASSLLGGRGELFF.

The chain recombines TRBV10-3 with TRBJ1-1, with D tentatively TRBD1 (6 bases). Germline V gene lookup returns CDR1 ENHRY and CDR2 SYGVKD. The CDR3 runs 13 residues. Trimming took 8 bases from V and 6 from J, leaving 16 bases between them. CDR3 DNA sequence: TGTGCCATCCGAGGGGGTGGGGATTCTGAAGCTTTCTTT. As protein: CAIRGGGDSEAFF.

As concerns this clone: A junction boundary mismatches the germline segment, possibly from a read error. The rearrangement uses TRBV5-6 and TRBJ2-3; 7 nucleotides align to TRBD2. The CDR3 has 19 amino acids. Germline V CDR1 and CDR2: SGHDT, YYEEEE. The CDR3 loop reads CASSLELLATQEPTDTQYF. The CDR3 coding sequence is TGTGCCAGCAGTTTGGAGCTACTAGCGACCCAAGAACCCACAGATACGCAGTATTTT.

The V and J genes are TRBV19 and TRBJ1-2; the match to TRBD1 covers 9 bases. With V trimmed by 3 bases and J by 4 bases, 6 bases remained unmatched. The CDR3 runs to 15 residues. Germline V CDR1 and CDR2: LNHDA, SQIVND (reference sequence). The DNA of the CDR3 is TGTGCCAGTAGTATCGGGGACAGGGAAAGCTATGGCTACACCTTC. Translating it yields CASSIGDRESYGYTF.

As to this clone: Other nucleotide sequences from this sample produce the same CDR3. J is TRBJ1-3 and V is TRBV6-5, with TRBD1 as a possible D gene (6 bases). Trimming took off 2 bases at V and 12 bases at J, with 14 bases between the two ends. The CDR3 is made up of 13 amino acids. CDR1 and CDR2 (germline): MNHEY, SVGAGI. This CDR3 reads CASSYPPGEVIYF. The CDR3 DNA is TGTGCCAGCAGTTACCCGCCAGGGGAAGTCATATATTTT.

The V and J genes are TRBV2 and TRBJ2-7; D uncertain. The germline gives CDR1 SNHLY, CDR2 FYNNEI. V dropped 4 bases and J dropped 5 bases, with 12 bases sitting between them. The CDR3 runs 13 residues. CDR3 sequence reads: CASSGNSPDEQYF. The CDR3 nucleotides are TGTGCCAGCAGTGGTAATAGCCCAGACGAGCAGTACTTC.

This chain connects TRBV11-3 to TRBJ2-3, with a tentative D call TRBD2 (6 bases). Trimming pared 5 bases from V and 2 bases from J, leaving 14 bases between. Germline CDR1 and CDR2: SGHNT and YENEEA. The CDR3 sequence is 15 residues long. CDR3 protein: CASSARDSATDTQYF. The CDR3 nucleotides are TGTGCCAGCAGCGCCCGGGACTCAGCCACAGATACGCAGTATTTT.

This chain uses TRBV6-6 with TRBJ2-7, with 7 bases matching TRBD1. The CDR3 runs 12 residues. The trim removed 6 bases at V and 3 bases at J, leaving 2 bases unmatched. The germline CDR1 and CDR2 sequences are MNHNY and SVGAGI (reference sequence). The CDR3 nucleotides are TGTGCCAGCAGGACAGGGTACTACGAGCAGTACTTC. This encodes CASRTGYYEQYF.

The chain couples TRBV7-2 to TRBJ1-5; D ambiguous. V was shortened by 9 bases and J by 2 bases, with 20 bases between the two germline ends. The CDR3 spans 16 residues. Germline CDR1 SGHTA, CDR2 FQGNSA. The CDR3 sequence is CARPRSLVLGNQPQHF. The CDR3 coding sequence is TGTGCCAGACCCCGGTCTCTGGTGTTGGGCAATCAGCCCCAGCATTTT.

V is TRBV28 and J is TRBJ2-7, with TRBD2 as a possible D gene (6 bases). Germline V gene sequence: CDR1 MDHEN, CDR2 SYDVKM. Trimming cost V 7 bases and J 0 bases, with 13 bases left between them. This CDR3 has 14 residues. CDR3 residues: CASMIDSGSYEQYF. The CDR3 bases are TGTGCCAGCATGATTGATAGCGGCTCCTACGAGCAGTACTTC.

The chain links TRBV7-2 to TRBJ1-1; D uncertain. Germline CDR1 and CDR2: SGHTA and FQGNSA. V lost 1 base and J 5 bases, leaving 8 bases between the germline ends. This CDR3 has 13 residues. CDR3 DNA sequence: TGTGCCAGCAGCTTAGTTGACGGAACTGAAGCTTTCTTT. It translates to CASSLVDGTEAFF.

This sequence joins TRBV15 and TRBJ2-7; 12 bases map to TRBD2. The germline CDR1 and CDR2 sequences are LNHNV and YYDKDF (reference sequence). The CDR3 has 18 amino acids. Trimming took 3 bases from V and 0 from J; bases not matched to a gene: 9. The CDR3 loop is CATSSTLAGGTNSYEQYF. For the CDR3, the DNA is TGTGCCACCAGCAGCACACTAGCGGGAGGCACAAACTCCTACGAGCAGTACTTC.

V gene TRBV6-5 combines with J gene TRBJ2-6, with unresolved D. Germline-derived CDR1 and CDR2 are MNHEY and SVGAGI. V was clipped by 1 base and J by 2 bases, with 3 bases between them. The CDR3 has 14 amino acids. The CDR3 DNA is TGTGCCAGCAGTTACTTTACTGGGGCCAACGTCCTGACTTTC. Amino acid sequence: CASSYFTGANVLTF.

This chain joins TRBV19 and TRBJ2-2; 7 bases map to TRBD1. The CDR3 has 16 residues. The V gene's germline CDR1 is LNHDA and CDR2 SQIVND (reference sequence). J lost 4 bases, V lost 6 bases, and 11 bases had no gene match. The CDR3: CASSLDTTGITGELFF. CDR3 sequence (DNA): TGTGCCAGTAGCCTCGATACGACAGGGATCACCGGGGAGCTGTTTTTT.

The rearrangement uses TRBV13 and TRBJ2-7; the match to TRBD1 covers 7 bases. Unmatched junction bases numbered 8, after V lost 5 bases and J lost 1 base. The germline V gene has CDR1 PRHDT and CDR2 FYEKMQ (reference sequence). This CDR3 contains 15 residues. This CDR3 is CASSLGQTRSYEQYF. Here the CDR3 DNA reads TGTGCCAGCAGCCTGGGACAGACAAGATCCTACGAGCAGTACTTC.

The gene calls are TRBV4-2 and TRBJ2-1, with 14 bases identical to TRBD2. The V segment lost 6 bases and the J segment 8 bases; nucleotides outside the gene matches: 12. The CDR3 has 17 residues. Germline loops: CDR1 LGHNA, CDR2 YNFKEQ. DNA for the CDR3: TGTGCCAGCAGGGGACTAGCGGGAGTAGGGTGGAGCTATGAGCAGTTCTTC. The encoded protein is CASRGLAGVGWSYEQFF.

The chain couples TRBV27 to TRBJ1-4; maybe TRBD1 (6 bases). V dropped 2 bases and J dropped 8 bases, with 12 bases sitting between them. Per germline, CDR1 MNHEY and CDR2 SMNVEV (reference sequence). The CDR3 loop spans 14 amino acids. In DNA, the CDR3 is TGTGCCAGCAGTTTACAGGGGCAGAGAGAAAAACTGTTTTTT. Protein: CASSLQGQREKLFF.

The gene calls are TRBV6-4 and TRBJ2-1, with a tentative D call TRBD2 (6 bases). CDR1 is MRHNA and CDR2 is SNTAGT in the germline V gene. This CDR3 has 13 amino acids. Trimming left V 4 bases short and J 2 bases short, with 6 bases between. The CDR3 region is CASSVAAYNEQFF. The CDR3 region has the DNA TGTGCCAGCAGTGTAGCGGCCTACAATGAGCAGTTCTTC.